One sample yielded the 9 T cell receptor beta chains listed below, sequenced in a study of a mutant IDH1 vaccine in newly diagnosed glioma. Their recognized antigens are unknown. The time point is: week 23, last vaccination. Vaccinated patients received 300 ug of mutant IDH1 20-mer peptide per dose, with topical imiquimod. Repertoires were generated with immunoSEQ multiplex PCR, while TCRdb's copy carries only in-frame clones and drops some. Of 20,000 to 25,000 clones listed, 82% are singletons. The sequences come from PBMCs, collected from a glioma patient whose treatment included an IDH1 peptide vaccine. The receptors shown here come from a man aged 30 to 39 with glioma.

The chain couples TRBV5-6 to TRBJ2-3; D not resolved. Germline CDR1 reads SGHDT; CDR2 reads YYEEEE. V lost 7 bases and J lost 2, with 17 bases in between. This CDR3 has 15 amino acids. CDR3 nucleotide sequence: TGTGCCAGCTCCCATACAAGAGCACACACAGATACGCAGTATTTT. Translation: CASSHTRAHTDTQYF.

This chain links TRBV7-2 with TRBJ1-1, with unresolved D. This CDR3 spans 15 amino acids. CDR1 is SGHTA and CDR2 is FQGNSA in the germline V gene. The V end was cut by 1 base, the J end by 0 bases, with 9 bases between. In DNA, the CDR3 is TGTGCCAGCAGCTTAGACCGCGTCTTGAACACTGAAGCTTTCTTT. This translates into CASSLDRVLNTEAFF.

This sequence joins TRBV4-1 and TRBJ2-3; 9 nucleotides match TRBD1. The CDR3 has 15 amino acids. The V gene's germline CDR1 is MGHRA and CDR2 YSYEKL. Losses at the gene ends were 4 bases for V and 4 bases for J; bases not matched to a gene: 6. The CDR3 sequence is CASSPMDRGPDTQYF. The CDR3 region has the DNA TGCGCCAGCAGCCCGATGGACAGGGGTCCAGATACGCAGTATTTT.

The rearrangement uses TRBV2 and TRBJ1-3; 7 bases map to TRBD1. This CDR3 has 16 residues. Germline values: CDR1 SNHLY, CDR2 FYNNEI. With 5 bases clipped from V and 0 bases from J, the junction kept 7 bases outside the gene matches. The CDR3 loop reads CASSMGQTDSGNTIYF. For the CDR3, the DNA is TGTGCCAGCAGTATGGGACAGACTGACTCTGGAAACACCATATATTTT.

This chain connects TRBV12-5 to TRBJ2-4; D is uncertain. V lost 6 bases and J lost 0, with 9 bases in between. This CDR3 is built from 14 residues. CDR1 is LGHNT and CDR2 is FRNRAP in the germline V gene. The CDR3, as DNA: TGTGCTAGTGGCCCAGCCCTAGCCAAAAACATTCAGTACTTC. Its translation is CASGPALAKNIQYF.

The chain combines TRBV4-1 with TRBJ1-2; 8 nucleotides align to TRBD1. Unmatched junction bases numbered 6, after V lost 0 bases and J lost 3 bases. CDR3 length equals 16 residues. Looked up from germline, CDR1 is MGHRA and CDR2 is YSYEKL. The CDR3 DNA sequence: TGCGCCAGCAGCCAAGATCCAGGGGGCTCCCACTATGGCTACACCTTC. Its translation is CASSQDPGGSHYGYTF.

The chain carries TRBV7-9 and TRBJ2-2; D is unclear. V lost 1 base to trimming and J lost 6 bases, with 9 bases between them. This CDR3 is built from 14 residues. Germline V gene lookup returns CDR1 SEHNR and CDR2 FQNEAQ (reference sequence). The CDR3 reads CASSLVARAGELFF. CDR3 in DNA: TGTGCCAGCAGCTTAGTGGCAAGGGCCGGGGAGCTGTTTTTT.

The chain's CDR3 is CASSQDGVDYGYTF. The CDR3 coding sequence is TGTGCCAGCAGCCAAGACGGAGTGGACTATGGCTACACCTTC. This chain uses TRBV14 with TRBJ1-2, with D unresolved. Germline CDR1 is SGHDN and CDR2 is FVKESK. The CDR3 is 14 amino acids. Trimming stripped 0 bases from V and 3 bases from J, with 8 bases between.

The genes are TRBV7-9 and TRBJ2-5; 13 bases fit TRBD2. CDR1 and CDR2 (germline): SEHNR, FQNEAQ (reference sequence). The CDR3 is made up of 16 amino acids. With 3 bases clipped from V and 5 bases from J, the junction kept 6 bases outside the gene matches. CDR3 in amino acids: CASSFGLAGVRETQYF. CDR3 sequence (DNA): TGTGCCAGCAGCTTCGGACTAGCGGGAGTAAGGGAGACCCAGTACTTC.